The present T cell receptor (beta chain) was sequenced within a study of blood T cell repertoires in COVID-19. Whole-study context: Specimens from acute and convalescent COVID-19 originated in the United States, Italy and Spain.

Per the original methods: Estimation of nucleated cell counts was performed using reference gene primer amplification. TCRdb's copy holds only in-frame clones and misses some; the assay was immunoSEQ multiplex PCR. D and trimming were read from the DNA, whereas the V and J calls and clone size are those reported in that table. The data show around 220,000 clones, 88% seen once. V shed 5 bases and J shed 7 bases, with 20 bases lying between them. CDR1 is MNHEY and CDR2 is SMNVEV in the germline V gene (reference sequence). This CDR3 spans 15 amino acids. The TCR originated in a man between 18 and 35 years old with active or convalescent COVID-19. This rearrangement joins TRBV27 to TRBJ1-2; a weak D match, TRBD1 (6 bases). What was sequenced was peripheral blood. In nucleotides, the CDR3 is TGTGCCAGCAGTCCTGGACAGTATTCGAGTGGTGGCTACACCTTC. The encoded protein is CASSPGQYSSGGYTF.